This T cell receptor beta chain is drawn from a study of T cell clones after liver transplantation. Study in general: Three of eight recipients were HCV-positive; others had non-autoimmune, non-viral indications.

The study, taken as a whole, reports: In a couple of subjects, few donor cells limited the measurable donor-reactive repertoire.

CDR3 size: 16 residues. CDR1 and CDR2 (germline): LNHNV, YYDKDF (reference sequence). Losses at the gene ends were 5 bases for V and 0 bases for J; bases not matched to a gene: 9. Points on this clone: The antigen is not known.

TCRdb keeps only in-frame clones here, not all; method: immunoSEQ multiplex PCR. The table shows about 75,000 clones, with roughly nine tenths occurring only once. The chain combines TRBV15 with TRBJ1-1; 7 bases fit TRBD1. The specimen was CD4+ T cells from blood, collected before liver transplant. The sequence derives from a human donor who received a liver transplant. CDR3 amino acids: CATSPGQVHMNTEAFF. The DNA of the CDR3 is TGTGCCACCAGCCCTGGACAGGTGCACATGAACACTGAAGCTTTCTTT.